This T cell receptor (beta chain) stems from a study of cytomegalovirus exposure and HLA in healthy donors. Turning to the study itself: HLA-typed donors contributed some 85 million unique TCRs, which were held in an early data release.

Study observations and caveats: A few chains linked to CMV were shown in vitro to be specific for CMV antigens.

The trim removed 0 bases at V and 4 bases at J, leaving 8 bases unmatched. The germline V gene has CDR1 LNHDA and CDR2 SQIVND (reference sequence). This CDR3 is built from 16 residues. PCR amplification relied on 60 Vbeta primers (plus 13 Jbeta primers). TCRdb keeps only in-frame clones here, not all; method: immunoSEQ multiplex PCR. The table shows 95,000 to 100,000 clones, with roughly four fifths occurring only once. The donors (healthy individuals) were bone marrow donors. Donors counted as nominally healthy when sampled, yet unrecorded immune exposures were likely. About this clone itself: The antigen is not known.

This TCR came from a man aged 45-65 years in good health and CMV-seronegative. The V call is TRBV19, the J call TRBJ1-2; 7 bases are shared with TRBD1. The sample taken for sequencing was PBMCs. CDR3 protein: CASSIDKGDSLYGYTF. The DNA for the CDR3 is TGTGCCAGTAGTATAGATAAGGGGGACAGCCTCTATGGCTACACCTTC. Full variable domain (rest looked up from reference TRBV19 and TRBJ1-2): DGGITQSPKYLFRKEGQNVTLSCEQNLNHDAMYWYRQDPGQGLRLIYYSQIVNDFQKGDIAEGYSVSREKKESFPLTVTSAQKNPTAFYLCASSIDKGDSLYGYTFGSGTRLTVV.